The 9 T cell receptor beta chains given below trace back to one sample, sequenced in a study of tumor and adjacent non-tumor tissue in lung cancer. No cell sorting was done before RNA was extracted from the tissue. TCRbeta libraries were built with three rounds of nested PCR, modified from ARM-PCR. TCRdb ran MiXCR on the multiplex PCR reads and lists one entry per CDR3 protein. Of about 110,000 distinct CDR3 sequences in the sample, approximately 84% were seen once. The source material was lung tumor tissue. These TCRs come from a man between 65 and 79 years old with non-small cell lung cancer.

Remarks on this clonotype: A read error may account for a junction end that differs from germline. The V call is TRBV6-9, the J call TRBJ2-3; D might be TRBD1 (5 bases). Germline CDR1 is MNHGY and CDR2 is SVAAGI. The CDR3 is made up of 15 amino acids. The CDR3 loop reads CASSYSGQHTDTHYF. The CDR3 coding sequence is TGTGCCAGCAGTTATTCGGGGCAACACACAGATACGCATTATTTT.

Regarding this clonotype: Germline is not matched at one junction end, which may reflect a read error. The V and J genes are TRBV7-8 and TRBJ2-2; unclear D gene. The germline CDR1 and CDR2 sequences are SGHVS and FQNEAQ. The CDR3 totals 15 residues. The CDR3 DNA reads TGTGACAGCAGCTTAGTTTCGGTCAACACCGAGGAGCTGTTTTTT. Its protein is CDSSLVSVNTEELFF.

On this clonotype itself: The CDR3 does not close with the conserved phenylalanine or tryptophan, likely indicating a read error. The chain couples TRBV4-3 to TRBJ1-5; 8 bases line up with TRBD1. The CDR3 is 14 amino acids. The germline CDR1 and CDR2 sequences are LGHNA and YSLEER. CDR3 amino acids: CTSSSRTGNEPQHL. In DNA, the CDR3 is TGCACCAGCTCCAGTAGGACAGGGAACGAACCCCAGCATTTA.

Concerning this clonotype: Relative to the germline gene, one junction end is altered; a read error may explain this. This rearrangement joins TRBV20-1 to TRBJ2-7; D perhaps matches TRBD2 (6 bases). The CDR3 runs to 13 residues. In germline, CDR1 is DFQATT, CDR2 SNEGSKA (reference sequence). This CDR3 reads CNVRSSGTYEQFF. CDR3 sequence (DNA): TGCAATGTGCGGAGTAGCGGCACCTACGAGCAATTCTTC.

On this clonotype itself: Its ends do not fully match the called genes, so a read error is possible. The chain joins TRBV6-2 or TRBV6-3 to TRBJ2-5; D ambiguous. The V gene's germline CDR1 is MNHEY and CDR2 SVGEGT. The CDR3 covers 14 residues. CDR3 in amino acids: CTSTLAGAMETQYF. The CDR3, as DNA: TGTACCAGCACCTTAGCAGGAGCGATGGAGACCCAGTACTTC.

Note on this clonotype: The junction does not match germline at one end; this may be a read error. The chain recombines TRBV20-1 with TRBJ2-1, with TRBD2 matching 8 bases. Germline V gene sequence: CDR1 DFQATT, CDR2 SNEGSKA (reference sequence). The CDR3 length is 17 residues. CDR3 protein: CSARDPTGGVGWDEQFF. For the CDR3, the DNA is TGCAGTGCTAGAGATCCCACCGGGGGGGTCGGTTGGGATGAACAGTTCTTC.

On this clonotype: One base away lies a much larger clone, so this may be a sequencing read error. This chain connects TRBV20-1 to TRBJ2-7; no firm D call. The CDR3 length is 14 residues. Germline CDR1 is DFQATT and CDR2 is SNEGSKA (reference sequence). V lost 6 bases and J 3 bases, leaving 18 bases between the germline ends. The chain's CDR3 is CSARRPYALYEQYF. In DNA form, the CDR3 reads TGCAGTGCCCGAAGGCCCTACGCCCTCTACGAGCAGTACTTC.

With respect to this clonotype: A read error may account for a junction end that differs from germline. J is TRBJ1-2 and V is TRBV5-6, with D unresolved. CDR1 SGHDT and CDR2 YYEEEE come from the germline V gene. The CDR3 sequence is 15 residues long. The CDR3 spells CTSSRIDRANYGYSF. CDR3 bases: TGTACCAGCAGCAGAATCGATAGAGCTAACTATGGCTACAGCTTC.

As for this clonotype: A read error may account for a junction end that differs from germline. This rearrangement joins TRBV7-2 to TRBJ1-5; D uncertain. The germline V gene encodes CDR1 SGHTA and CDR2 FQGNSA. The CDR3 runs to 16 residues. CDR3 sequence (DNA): TGTGGCAGCAACTTATTCTTCGTGGAGGGCAATCAGCCCCAGCATTTT. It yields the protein CGSNLFFVEGNQPQHF.